Listed below are T cell receptor beta chains from one sample, sequenced in a study of molecular identifiers for immune sequencing clone quantification. TCRdb ran MiXCR on the PCR reads and lists one entry per CDR3 protein. This sample carries under 350,000 distinct CDR3 sequences, roughly a quarter of them seen once, and the ten largest clones take 0.7% to 0.95%. What was sequenced was naive CD8+ T cells from blood, with Jurkat cell RNA spiked in. All receptors come from a human donor in good health. Some libraries in this study had Jurkat cell RNA spiked in. CDR3s include the opening cysteine and the closing phenylalanine or tryptophan. D genes are given only for firm matches. Clone size is given for some rows only: seen once, a few or many times, or a class if the clone is expanded.

v_gene	d_gene	abundance	j_gene	CDR3nt	CDR3aa
TRBV27	TRBD1	-	TRBJ2-7	TGTGCCAGCAGCCCTTCGGACAGGGCCGACGAGCAGTACTTC	CASSPSDRADEQYF
TRBV2	-	-	TRBJ2-5	TGTGCCAGCAGTGATAGTACTATCGGGGACCAAGAGACCCAGTACTTC	CASSDSTIGDQETQYF
TRBV12-3/TRBV12-4	-	few	TRBJ2-3	TGTGCCAGCAGTGGCTTCATAACCGCAGATACGCAGTATTTT	CASSGFITADTQYF
TRBV7-7	TRBD1	-	TRBJ2-7	TGTGCTAGCAGCCCCTACCCCGACAGGGGCTACGAGCAGTACTTC	CASSPYPDRGYEQYF
TRBV20-1	-	-	TRBJ1-1	TGCAGTGCTAGAGATTGGTCGGGTTACACTGAAGCTTTCTTT	CSARDWSGYTEAFF
TRBV11-2	-	few	TRBJ2-3	TGTGCCAGCAGCGTGGGGCCCATGTTGGGGCAGTATTTT	CASSVGPMLGQYF
TRBV7-2	-	many	TRBJ2-7	TGTGCCAGCAGACCCGGGATAACCTACGAGCAGTACTTC	CASRPGITYEQYF
TRBV7-9	TRBD1	-	TRBJ2-6	TGTGTCAGCAGCTCACCGGGACAGGGCTCTGGGGCCAACGTCCTGACTTTC	CVSSSPGQGSGANVLTF
TRBV10-3	-	-	TRBJ2-7	TGTGCCATCAGTGACCTCCTAGACTACGAGCAGTACTTC	CAISDLLDYEQYF
TRBV12-3/TRBV12-4	-	once	TRBJ2-5	TGTGCCGGCAGTTTAGTCAGGCAAGAGACCCAGTACTTC	CAGSLVRQETQYF
TRBV30	-	many	TRBJ2-7	TGTGCCTGGAGTGGGTCCTACGAGCAGTACTTC	CAWSGSYEQYF
TRBV7-9	-	-	TRBJ2-1	TGTGCCAGCAGCTTATCTTCCCGAGACAGGTCTCGGGACGATGAGCAGTTCTTC	CASSLSSRDRSRDDEQFF
TRBV7-9	TRBD1	many	TRBJ1-6	TGTGCCAGCAGCTTAGCCACGGGGACAGATTCACCCCTCCACTTT	CASSLATGTDSPLHF
TRBV12-3/TRBV12-4	-	-	TRBJ2-5	TGTGCCAGCAGCCCACCGGGGGCAGGGGGAGAGACCCAGTACTTC	CASSPPGAGGETQYF
TRBV3-1	TRBD1	-	TRBJ1-6	TGTGCTAGCAGCCAAGTATTGGGACAGCTAATTTCTAATTCACCCCTCCACTTT	CASSQVLGQLISNSPLHF
TRBV9	TRBD1	few	TRBJ2-7	TGTGCCAGCAGCGCAACAGGGGACAGTTACGAGCAGTACTTC	CASSATGDSYEQYF
TRBV24-1	-	many	TRBJ2-1	TGTGCCACCAGTGATTCCGGACGGAATGAGCAGTTCTTC	CATSDSGRNEQFF
TRBV30	-	many	TRBJ2-1	TGTGCCTGGAGTGACCACAATGAGCAGTTCTTC	CAWSDHNEQFF